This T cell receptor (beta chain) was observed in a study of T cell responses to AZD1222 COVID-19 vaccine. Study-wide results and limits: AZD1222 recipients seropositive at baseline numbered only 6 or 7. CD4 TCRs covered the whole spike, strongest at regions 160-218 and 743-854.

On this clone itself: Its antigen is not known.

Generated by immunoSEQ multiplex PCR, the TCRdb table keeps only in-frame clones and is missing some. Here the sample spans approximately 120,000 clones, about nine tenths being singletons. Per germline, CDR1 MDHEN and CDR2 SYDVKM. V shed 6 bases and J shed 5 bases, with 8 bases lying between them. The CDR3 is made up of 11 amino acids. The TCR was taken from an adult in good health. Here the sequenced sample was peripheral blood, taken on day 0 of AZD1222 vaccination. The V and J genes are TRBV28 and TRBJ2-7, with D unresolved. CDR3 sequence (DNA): TGTGCCAGCAGGTCGACCCACGAGCAGTACTTC. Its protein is CASRSTHEQYF.